These 12 T cell receptor beta chains share one sample of origin, sequenced in a study of CD8+ T cells in alopecia areata. Sequencing relied on a cDNA template that was reverse transcribed from extracted RNA. Here immunoSEQ multiplex PCR was the method, and the copy in TCRdb shows in-frame clones only, minus some. The sample shows some 150,000 clones, about 67% of them seen only once. The input for sequencing was CD8+ T cells sorted from blood, taken at week 0. The receptors stem from a human donor with alopecia areata.

The rearrangement links TRBV7-2 to TRBJ1-1; the D gene is possibly TRBD1 (5 bases). Trimming left V 8 bases short and J 0 bases short, with 16 bases between. CDR3 size: 15 residues. CDR1 and CDR2 from the germline V gene are SGHTA and FQGNSA. CDR3 residues: CASELRDRMNTEAFF. CDR3 nucleotide sequence: TGTGCCAGCGAACTCCGGGACCGAATGAACACTGAAGCTTTCTTT.

This clone was detected only once. V usage is TRBV5-4 and J usage is TRBJ1-2; the D gene is possibly TRBD1 (6 bases). The CDR3 covers 15 residues. The ends were cut back, 3 bases at V and 8 bases at J, with 20 bases in the middle. Germline V gives CDR1 SGHNT, CDR2 YYREEE (reference sequence). CDR3 DNA: TGTGCCAGCAGCTACGCGACAGGAAACAATGACGGCTACACCTTC. This gives the protein CASSYATGNNDGYTF.

J is TRBJ1-1 and V is TRBV9; D remains unclear. Germline-derived CDR1 and CDR2 are SGDLS and YYNGEE. Trimming took 0 bases from V and 3 from J, leaving 6 bases between them. This CDR3 contains 13 residues. This CDR3 is CASSVGADTEAFF. Written as DNA, the CDR3 is TGTGCCAGCAGCGTAGGGGCGGACACTGAAGCTTTCTTT.

The V call is TRBV29-1, the J call TRBJ1-2, with TRBD1 matching 10 bases. The CDR3 length is 12 residues. V was pared by 6 bases and J by 7 bases, with 5 bases of the junction left unmatched. In germline, CDR1 is SQVTM, CDR2 ANQGSEA. The CDR3 coding sequence is TGCAGCGTCCCCGGGACAGGGGTTGGCTACACCTTC. Residues: CSVPGTGVGYTF.

The table lists this clone with a few counts. V is TRBV6-5 and J is TRBJ2-7, with 10 bases lining up with TRBD1. The CDR3 sequence is 15 residues long. Germline lookup yields CDR1 MNHEY and CDR2 SVGAGI. Trimming cost V 5 bases and J 6 bases; bases outside gene matches: 10. The CDR3 loop is CASSATGTGESEQYF. In DNA form, the CDR3 reads TGTGCCAGCAGTGCGACCGGGACAGGGGAGTCCGAGCAGTACTTC.

The V gene is TRBV7-8, the J gene TRBJ1-2, with TRBD1 matching 7 bases. V trimming: 3 bases; J trimming: 6 bases; junction bases outside the gene matches: 13. Germline V gene data show CDR1 as SGHVS and CDR2 as FQNEAQ. This CDR3 comprises 16 residues. This CDR3 reads CASSFRDREVPNGYTF. CDR3 sequence (DNA): TGTGCCAGCAGCTTCCGAGACAGGGAGGTTCCAAATGGCTACACCTTC.

This chain uses TRBV6-1 with TRBJ2-5; D not certain. Trimming cost V 2 bases and J 2 bases, with 12 bases left between them. The CDR3 runs 15 residues. Germline V gene data show CDR1 as MNHNS and CDR2 as SASEGT. The CDR3 sequence is CASSEPHRAQETQYF. DNA for the CDR3: TGTGCCAGCAGTGAACCCCACAGAGCTCAAGAGACCCAGTACTTC.

The V call is TRBV30, the J call TRBJ2-7, with D tentatively TRBD1 (6 bases). Germline assignment: CDR1 GTSNPN and CDR2 SVGIG (reference sequence). CDR3 length: 12 amino acids. Trimming took 2 bases from V and 4 from J, leaving 9 bases between them. The CDR3 DNA reads TGTGCCTGGAGTTCAGGGGATTACGAGCAGTACTTC. It translates to CAWSSGDYEQYF.

The chain uses TRBV13 and TRBJ2-3; D gene ambiguous. Germline assignment: CDR1 PRHDT and CDR2 FYEKMQ (reference sequence). The CDR3 covers 17 residues. Between the trimmed V and J ends, which lost 1 base and 1 base, there was a span of 15 bases. The CDR3 region has the DNA TGTGCCAGCAGCTTAGCAGAGGTGGGCCGCGGCACAGATACGCAGTATTTT. Encoded protein: CASSLAEVGRGTDTQYF.

This chain links TRBV29-1 with TRBJ1-4; D is unclear. V was pared by 5 bases and J by 0 bases, with 4 bases between. The V gene's germline CDR1 is SQVTM and CDR2 ANQGSEA. CDR3 length: 12 amino acids. The CDR3 DNA is TGCAGCGTTTGGTCAACTAATGAAAAACTGTTTTTT. As protein: CSVWSTNEKLFF. The full variable domain, rest sourced from reference TRBV29-1 and TRBJ1-4, is SAVISQKPSRDICQRGTSLTIQCQVDSQVTMMFWYRQQPGQSLTLIATANQGSEATYESGFVIDKFPISRPNLTFSTLTVSNMSPEDSSIYLCSVWSTNEKLFFGSGTQLSVL.

This clone has a single count. The chain joins TRBV5-6 to TRBJ1-5, with a weak D call TRBD1 (6 bases). Germline CDR1 SGHDT, CDR2 YYEEEE. The CDR3 contains 15 residues. V dropped 4 bases and J dropped 6 bases, with 17 bases sitting between them. For the CDR3, the DNA is TGTGCCAGCAGCCGCCCCTGGAGCAGGGGTCAGCCCCAGCATTTT. Encoded protein: CASSRPWSRGQPQHF.

The chain is built from TRBV7-9 and TRBJ1-2; no clear D. V was trimmed by 7 bases and J by 4 bases, leaving 10 bases between them. Germline CDR1 reads SEHNR; CDR2 reads FQNEAQ (reference sequence). The CDR3 is made up of 12 amino acids. The CDR3 DNA is TGTGCCAGCACCCCTTTCTCCTATGGCTACACCTTC. This sequence encodes CASTPFSYGYTF.